The 9 T cell receptor beta chains below were found in one sample sequenced in a study of blood T cell repertoires in COVID-19. The protocol was immunoSEQ multiplex PCR, while the TCRdb copy is restricted to in-frame clones and leaves out a portion. The sample carries around 43,000 clones, around 80% recorded once. The sequenced sample consisted of peripheral blood. These receptors were obtained from an older man with acute or convalescent COVID-19.

The V gene is TRBV9, the J gene TRBJ1-4, with D unclear. V was shortened by 0 bases and J by 0 bases, with 9 bases between the two germline ends. Germline CDR1 SGDLS, CDR2 YYNGEE. The CDR3 sequence is 16 residues long. The CDR3 sequence: CASSVAAGTTNEKLFF. The CDR3 nucleotides are TGTGCCAGCAGCGTAGCGGCCGGGACAACTAATGAAAAACTGTTTTTT.

The rearrangement joins TRBV30 to TRBJ2-5; TRBD1 matches at 9 bases. Germline CDR1 GTSNPN, CDR2 SVGIG (reference sequence). V lost 0 bases to trimming and J lost 5 bases; unmatched junction nucleotides: 1. The CDR3 is 13 residues long. The CDR3 region is CAWSVGQGETQYF. CDR3 DNA: TGTGCCTGGAGTGTCGGACAGGGGGAGACCCAGTACTTC.

This chain connects TRBV6-5 to TRBJ1-1, with unresolved D. Germline CDR1 reads MNHEY; CDR2 reads SVGAGI. Trimming took 1 base from V and 4 from J, leaving 10 bases between them. The CDR3 covers 14 residues. The CDR3 nucleotides read TGTGCCAGCAGTTACTTCAGATGGTCCACTGAAGCTTTCTTT. It encodes CASSYFRWSTEAFF.

The gene calls are TRBV27 and TRBJ2-5; the match to TRBD1 covers 7 bases. After removal of 5 bases from V and 2 bases from J, the junction contained 5 bases not matched to a gene. CDR3 size: 14 residues. Per the germline V gene, CDR1 is MNHEY and CDR2 is SMNVEV (reference sequence). CDR3 in amino acids: CASSVYRGQETQYF. As DNA, the CDR3 is TGTGCCAGCAGTGTCTACAGGGGACAAGAGACCCAGTACTTC.

The chain uses TRBV5-5 and TRBJ2-2; 14 bases fit TRBD2. The V gene end was trimmed by 7 bases and the J gene end by 7 bases; junction bases not matched to a gene: 3. The CDR3 has 14 amino acids. From germline, CDR1 is SGHKS and CDR2 YYEKEE (reference sequence). The CDR3 loop is CASGLAGGVGELFF. In DNA, the CDR3 is TGTGCCAGCGGACTAGCGGGGGGAGTCGGGGAGCTGTTTTTT. The whole variable domain, filled in from reference TRBV5-5 and TRBJ2-2, reads DAGVTQSPTHLIKTRGQQVTLRCSPISGHKSVSWYQQVLGQGPQFIFQYYEKEERGRGNFPDRFSARQFPNYSSELNVNALLLGDSALYLCASGLAGGVGELFFGEGSRLTVL.

This CDR3 reads CASSLAGDSDYGYTF. Here the CDR3 DNA reads TGTGCCAGCAGCTTAGCTGGGGACAGCGACTATGGCTACACCTTC. The gene calls are TRBV7-3 and TRBJ1-2, with 7 bases lining up with TRBD1. This CDR3 contains 15 residues. V trimming: 2 bases; J trimming: 3 bases; junction bases outside the gene matches: 6. Germline CDR1 reads SGHTA; CDR2 reads FQGTGA.

V gene TRBV7-2 combines with J gene TRBJ2-4, with D uncertain. This CDR3 comprises 14 residues. Per the germline V gene, CDR1 is SGHTA and CDR2 is FQGNSA. Trimming took 5 bases from V and 5 from J, leaving 13 bases between them. This chain's CDR3 is CASSPEQFQNIQYF. The CDR3 nucleotides are TGTGCCAGCAGCCCCGAACAGTTTCAAAACATTCAGTACTTC.

The chain employs TRBV6-2 or TRBV6-3 and TRBJ1-3, with 9 bases that match TRBD1. Trimming at V came to 0 bases and at J to 4 bases, leaving 4 bases not matched to a gene. In germline, CDR1 is MNHEY, CDR2 SVGEGT. The CDR3 length is 16 residues. CDR3 sequence: CASSYSRTGEGNTIYF. CDR3 sequence (DNA): TGTGCCAGCAGTTACTCGAGGACAGGGGAAGGAAACACCATATATTTT.

The chain recombines TRBV5-1 with TRBJ1-4; a weak D match, TRBD1 (6 bases). The germline V and J ends were trimmed by 3 bases and 8 bases, with 20 bases remaining between them. CDR3 length: 16 amino acids. Germline CDR1 SGHRS, CDR2 YFSETQ. In nucleotides, the CDR3 is TGCGCCAGCAGCTCCCCAAGATCAGGGGTTGAGGAAAAACTGTTTTTT. Its protein is CASSSPRSGVEEKLFF. The variable domain in full, with the rest retrieved from reference TRBV5-1 and TRBJ1-4, is KAGVTQTPRYLIKTRGQQVTLSCSPISGHRSVSWYQQTPGQGLQFLFEYFSETQRNKGNFPGRFSGRQFSNSRSEMNVSTLELGDSALYLCASSSPRSGVEEKLFFGSGTQLSVL.